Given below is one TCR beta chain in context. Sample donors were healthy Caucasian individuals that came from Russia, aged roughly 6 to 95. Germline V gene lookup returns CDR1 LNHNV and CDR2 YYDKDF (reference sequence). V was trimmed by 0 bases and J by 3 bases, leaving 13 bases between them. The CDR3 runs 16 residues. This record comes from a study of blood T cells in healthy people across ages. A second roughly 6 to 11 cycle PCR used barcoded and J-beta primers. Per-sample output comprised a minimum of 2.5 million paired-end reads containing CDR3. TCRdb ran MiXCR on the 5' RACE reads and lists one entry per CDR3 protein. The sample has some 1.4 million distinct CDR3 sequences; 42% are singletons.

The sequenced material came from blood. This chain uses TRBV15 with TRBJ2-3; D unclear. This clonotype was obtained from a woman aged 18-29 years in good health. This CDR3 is CATSRDPRKATDTQYF. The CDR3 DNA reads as TGTGCCACCAGCAGAGATCCTCGGAAGGCTACAGATACGCAGTATTTT.